The 10 T cell receptor beta chains below were found in one sample sequenced in a study of cytomegalovirus exposure and HLA in healthy donors. This PCR relied on a set of 60 Vbeta primers and 13 Jbeta primers. Data came from immunoSEQ multiplex PCR; TCRdb stores just in-frame clones and leaves some out. The sample lists nearly 200,000 clones, more than 75% seen once, with roughly 6% in the top ten. The sample consisted of PBMCs. These receptor sequences come from a woman between 50 and 59 years old in good health and CMV-seropositive.

The chain combines TRBV7-2 with TRBJ2-5; 8 nucleotides agree with TRBD1. The junction had 13 bases not matched to a gene; V was cut back by 11 bases and J by 8 bases. Germline V gives CDR1 SGHTA, CDR2 FQGNSA. The CDR3 is 13 amino acids. CDR3 in DNA: TGTGCCTCCCGAGGACAGGGATTCCAAACCCAGTACTTC. Translation: CASRGQGFQTQYF.

The rearrangement links TRBV5-4 to TRBJ2-2; possibly TRBD1 for D (5 bases). Germline V lookup: CDR1 SGHNT, CDR2 YYREEE (reference sequence). The V gene lost 2 bases and the J gene lost 4 bases, with 15 bases spanning the gap. There are 16 residues in the CDR3. The CDR3 DNA sequence: TGTGCCAGCAGCTTAAGATCCCAGGGCGTCACCGGGGAGCTGTTTTTT. Its translation is CASSLRSQGVTGELFF.

The genes are TRBV5-4 and TRBJ1-4; the match to TRBD1 covers 9 bases. The J segment lost 7 bases and the V segment lost 4 bases, leaving 8 bases of the junction unmatched. The CDR3 has 15 residues. Germline loops: CDR1 SGHNT, CDR2 YYREEE (reference sequence). This CDR3 reads CASSQRQGVVEKLFF. The CDR3 nucleotides are TGTGCCAGCAGCCAACGACAGGGGGTGGTTGAAAAACTGTTTTTT.

The sample holds a few counts of this clone. The chain has TRBV27 and TRBJ1-5, with TRBD1 as a possible D gene (6 bases). The CDR3 runs 15 residues. The V and J ends lost 7 bases and 3 bases respectively, with 16 bases between them. CDR1 is MNHEY, CDR2 SMNVEV, per germline (reference sequence). The CDR3 DNA reads as TGTGCCAGCAATCCCGACGGGACACCCAATCAGCCCCAGCATTTT. Protein product: CASNPDGTPNQPQHF.

The chain recombines TRBV7-9 with TRBJ1-3, with TRBD1 identical over 10 bases. The V segment lost 5 bases and the J segment 4 bases; nucleotides outside the gene matches: 8. The germline V gene encodes CDR1 SEHNR and CDR2 FQNEAQ (reference sequence). CDR3 length equals 16 residues. The CDR3 protein is CASSTRQGARGNTIYF. The CDR3 DNA is TGTGCCAGCAGCACCCGACAGGGGGCGAGAGGAAACACCATATATTTT.

This clone was counted a few times. The V and J genes are TRBV18 and TRBJ1-2, with D uncertain. Trimming removed 0 bases from V and 6 bases from J, with 11 bases in between. The V gene's germline CDR1 is KGHSH and CDR2 LQKENI. This CDR3 comprises 14 residues. In nucleotides, the CDR3 is TGTGCCAGCTCACCACCATCAGGCCTTCATGGCTACACCTTC. Translated, it gives CASSPPSGLHGYTF.

This clone was recorded a few times. The chain combines TRBV5-1 with TRBJ2-1; TRBD2 matches at 8 bases. CDR1 is SGHRS and CDR2 is YFSETQ in the germline V gene. The CDR3 contains 14 residues. The V and J ends lost 4 bases and 9 bases, in that order; junction bases with no gene match: 9. CDR3 in DNA: TGCGCCAGCAGCGTCACTAGCGGCATGAGTGAGCAGTTCTTC. Amino acids: CASSVTSGMSEQFF.

The V call is TRBV19, the J call TRBJ1-1, with D tentatively TRBD1 (5 bases). Germline V gene data show CDR1 as LNHDA and CDR2 as SQIVND (reference sequence). Trimming removed 5 bases at V and 1 base at J, with 14 bases between. This CDR3 has 15 amino acids. The CDR3 reads CASSATGLSNTEAFF. CDR3 nucleotide sequence: TGTGCCAGTAGTGCCACGGGACTCTCGAACACTGAAGCTTTCTTT.

This clone was seen just once. V gene TRBV5-1 combines with J gene TRBJ2-1; 12 positions match TRBD1. The V gene end was trimmed by 4 bases and the J gene end by 6 bases; junction bases not matched to a gene: 8. The CDR3 loop spans 16 amino acids. Germline loops: CDR1 SGHRS, CDR2 YFSETQ. The CDR3, as DNA: TGCGCCAGCAGCAGAGGGACAGGGGGCGCGACCAATGAGCAGTTCTTC. Its protein product is CASSRGTGGATNEQFF.

The V and J genes are TRBV5-1 and TRBJ1-3, with 9 bases that match TRBD1. Germline lookup yields CDR1 SGHRS and CDR2 YFSETQ. The J segment lost 0 bases and the V segment lost 2 bases, leaving 12 bases of the junction unmatched. This CDR3 comprises 19 residues. CDR3 coding DNA: TGCGCCAGCAGCTTCCGTCCCACGGGACAGGGCTTCTCTGGAAACACCATATATTTT. Its protein product is CASSFRPTGQGFSGNTIYF.